This is a list of T cell receptor beta chains from one sample in a study of T cell repertoires in cytomegalovirus infection. TCRdb reanalysed the reads using MiXCR and keeps one entry per CDR3 protein. The table shows 480,000 or so distinct CDR3 sequences, with around 11% occurring only once. The material sequenced was PBMCs. The receptor source for this set is a human donor in good health (CMV status not recorded). Some clones in this sample may be carry-over from other donors' samples. Both conserved end residues are part of each CDR3. Fields, in order: clone size, D gene, J gene, V gene, CDR3 protein, CDR3 DNA. A D gene is named only where the DNA matches it firmly. Size values are once, few and many counts, or a class for expanded clones, and some rows have none.

many,.,TRBJ2-7,TRBV7-9,CASSFVEPSYEQYF,TGTGCCAGCAGCTTCGTAGAACCCTCCTACGAGCAGTACTTC
.,TRBD1,TRBJ2-5,TRBV20-1,CSARDPGQVGETQYF,TGCAGTGCTAGAGACCCGGGACAGGTGGGAGAGACCCAGTACTTC
.,.,TRBJ1-5,TRBV28,CASSFERNQPQHF,TGTGCCAGCAGTTTTGAGCGCAATCAGCCCCAGCATTTT
.,TRBD1,TRBJ2-5,TRBV7-3,CASSQDPGQSGTQYF,TGTGCCAGCAGCCAAGACCCGGGACAGAGCGGAACCCAGTACTTC
many,.,TRBJ2-7,TRBV28,CASSPIQLLSGYEQYF,TGTGCCAGCAGTCCGATTCAACTACTCAGCGGCTACGAGCAGTACTTC
few,.,TRBJ2-4,TRBV4-2,CASSQDGGTQGYF,TGTGCCAGCAGCCAAGATGGAGGGACCCAGGGGTACTTC
many,.,TRBJ1-4,TRBV23-1,CASSQSKTVRTNEKLFF,TGCGCCAGCAGTCAATCTAAAACGGTTCGGACTAATGAAAAACTGTTTTTT
many,TRBD2,TRBJ2-5,TRBV19,CASSIVAGGGIQETQYF,TGTGCCAGTAGTATAGTAGCCGGCGGGGGGATCCAAGAGACCCAGTACTTC
many,TRBD1,TRBJ1-2,TRBV3-1,CASSQGGRGHYGYTF,TGTGCCAGCAGCCAAGGTGGCAGGGGGCACTATGGCTACACCTTC
many,.,TRBJ2-1,TRBV12-3/TRBV12-4,CASSLSNSYNEQFF,TGTGCCAGCAGTTTGTCCAACTCCTACAATGAGCAGTTCTTC
.,.,TRBJ1-1,TRBV2,CASGLNRDDTEAFF,TGTGCCAGCGGCCTTAACAGGGACGACACTGAAGCTTTCTTT
many,TRBD1,TRBJ1-1,TRBV6-5,CASSRGGTGTEAFF,TGTGCCAGCAGTAGGGGAGGGACAGGCACTGAAGCTTTCTTT
many,.,TRBJ1-5,TRBV6-1,CASSEVGYAEPQHF,TGTGCCAGCAGTGAAGTAGGGTACGCGGAGCCCCAGCATTTT
.,TRBD1,TRBJ2-4,TRBV14,CASSPDRESLQYF,TGTGCCAGCAGCCCCGACAGGGAAAGTCTTCAGTACTTC
.,.,TRBJ2-1,TRBV10-2,CASSEVSAYNEQFF,TGCGCCAGCAGTGAGGTCTCGGCCTACAATGAGCAGTTCTTC
many,.,TRBJ2-7,TRBV5-6,CASSLALLDYEQYF,TGTGCCAGCAGCTTGGCATTACTGGACTACGAGCAGTACTTC
many,.,TRBJ2-7,TRBV11-3,CASSPGSPYEQYF,TGTGCCAGCAGCCCGGGTAGCCCCTACGAGCAGTACTTC
.,TRBD2,TRBJ2-7,TRBV27,CASSFTGLAETYEQYF,TGTGCCAGCAGTTTCACCGGACTAGCGGAGACCTACGAGCAGTACTTC
.,TRBD2,TRBJ2-1,TRBV28,CASSEDQAGRVPFF,TGTGCCAGCAGTGAAGATCAAGCGGGAAGGGTGCCGTTCTTC
.,.,TRBJ2-2,TRBV5-1,CASSLVQTNTGELFF,TGCGCCAGCAGCTTGGTACAGACGAACACCGGGGAGCTGTTTTTT
.,.,TRBJ1-1,TRBV18,CASSPLDEGGTEAFF,TGTGCCAGCTCACCTCTCGACGAGGGAGGCACTGAAGCTTTCTTT
many,.,TRBJ1-5,TRBV6-1,CASRLYSNQPQHF,TGTGCCAGCCGCCTTTATAGCAATCAGCCCCAGCATTTT
.,TRBD1,TRBJ2-3,TRBV11-2,CASSSTGTGDADTQYF,TGTGCCAGCAGCTCGACCGGGACAGGGGACGCAGATACGCAGTATTTT
many,TRBD2,TRBJ2-1,TRBV20-1,CSARGLADNEQFF,TGCAGTGCTAGAGGGCTAGCGGACAATGAGCAGTTCTTC
few,TRBD1,TRBJ1-2,TRBV6-6,CASSYLAGGAGYGYTF,TGTGCCAGCAGTTACCTGGCAGGGGGCGCGGGGTATGGCTACACCTTC
many,TRBD1,TRBJ2-7,TRBV7-8,CASGADRDSYEQYF,TGTGCCAGCGGGGCCGACAGGGACTCCTACGAGCAGTACTTC
few,.,TRBJ1-2,TRBV15,CATSRDGRLADGYTF,TGTGCCACCAGCAGAGACGGCAGGTTAGCGGATGGCTACACCTTC
.,TRBD1,TRBJ1-3,TRBV9,CASSGGTGLFSGNTIYF,TGTGCCAGCAGCGGTGGGACAGGGTTATTTTCTGGAAACACCATATATTTT
.,.,TRBJ2-5,TRBV27,CASSLIQQETQYF,TGTGCCAGCAGTTTAATTCAACAGGAGACCCAGTACTTC
many,.,TRBJ1-2,TRBV29-1,CSVQDRVYGYTF,TGCAGCGTTCAGGACAGAGTCTATGGCTACACCTTC
.,TRBD2,TRBJ2-7,TRBV28,CASSSGIAGRSYEQYF,TGTGCCAGCAGTTCCGGGATAGCGGGCCGCTCCTACGAGCAGTACTTC
few,TRBD2,TRBJ2-3,TRBV20-1,CSANLAGDTQYF,TGCAGTGCTAATCTAGCGGGAGATACGCAGTATTTT
few,.,TRBJ1-1,TRBV19,CASSIVDTTEAFF,TGTGCCAGTAGTATAGTGGATACCACTGAAGCTTTCTTT
.,TRBD2,TRBJ2-2,TRBV6-5,CASSTGLAYTGELFF,TGTGCCAGCAGTACGGGACTAGCTTACACCGGGGAGCTGTTTTTT
.,.,TRBJ1-5,TRBV9,CASSVDEGYNQPQHF,TGTGCCAGCAGCGTAGACGAAGGCTACAATCAGCCCCAGCATTTT
few,.,TRBJ1-5,TRBV7-3,CASSSTDGQPQHF,TGTGCCAGCAGCTCAACGGACGGGCAGCCCCAGCATTTT
few,.,TRBJ2-7,TRBV19,CASSIDTNYEQYF,TGTGCCAGTAGTATAGACACGAACTACGAGCAGTACTTC
.,TRBD2,TRBJ2-1,TRBV5-1,CASSPPLAGVHEQFF,TGCGCCAGCAGCCCCCCACTAGCGGGAGTTCATGAGCAGTTCTTC
.,.,TRBJ1-1,TRBV6-5,CASNPGPGAEAFF,TGTGCCAGCAACCCGGGCCCTGGCGCTGAAGCTTTCTTT
many,.,TRBJ2-7,TRBV19,CASSIGLGFAYEQYF,TGTGCCAGTAGTATAGGACTAGGATTCGCCTACGAGCAGTACTTC
few,.,TRBJ2-7,TRBV5-1,CASSLEGGTSYEQYF,TGCGCCAGCAGCTTGGAGGGGGGGACCTCCTACGAGCAGTACTTC
many,.,TRBJ1-1,TRBV7-2,CAIITDMNTEAFF,TGTGCCATCATCACGGACATGAACACTGAAGCTTTCTTT
.,.,TRBJ2-7,TRBV10-2,CASNWDTAYEQYF,TGCGCCAGCAACTGGGACACCGCCTACGAGCAGTACTTC
.,.,TRBJ2-2,TRBV7-9,CASGSLEGGNTGELFF,TGTGCCAGCGGTTCCCTAGAGGGAGGCAACACCGGGGAGCTGTTTTTT
many,.,TRBJ1-1,TRBV5-4,CASSVDDSWDTEAFF,TGTGCCAGCAGCGTTGACGACTCGTGGGACACTGAAGCTTTCTTT
many,.,TRBJ2-4,TRBV7-9,CASSPQGGSLWPKNIQYF,TGTGCCAGCAGCCCCCAGGGGGGGTCCCTTTGGCCCAAAAACATTCAGTACTTC
many,.,TRBJ2-1,TRBV29-1,CSVGQGSEQFF,TGCAGCGTGGGTCAGGGGAGTGAGCAGTTCTTC
.,.,TRBJ1-3,TRBV11-2,CASSTTIRGVRTGNIIYF,TGTGCCAGTAGCACTACGATTCGGGGAGTGAGGACTGGAAACATCATATATTTT
.,TRBD1,TRBJ1-2,TRBV2,CASPGPRGLNYGYTF,TGTGCCAGCCCGGGTCCCAGGGGGCTTAACTATGGCTACACCTTC
many,.,TRBJ2-1,TRBV7-9,CASSLRYPFSSSYNEQFF,TGTGCCAGCAGCTTACGATACCCCTTCTCGAGCTCCTACAATGAGCAGTTCTTC
.,TRBD2,TRBJ2-3,TRBV2,CASSDLAGGESDTQYF,TGTGCCAGCAGTGACCTAGCGGGAGGGGAATCAGATACGCAGTATTTT
.,TRBD1,TRBJ2-7,TRBV7-3,CASSTGTGYEQYF,TGTGCCAGCAGTACCGGGACAGGCTACGAGCAGTACTTC
many,.,TRBJ2-5,TRBV10-3,CAISEPPGLKETQYF,TGTGCCATCAGTGAGCCGCCGGGGCTTAAAGAGACCCAGTACTTC
.,.,TRBJ2-1,TRBV5-1,CASTRSGDSYNEQFF,TGCGCCAGCACACGTTCAGGGGACTCCTACAATGAGCAGTTCTTC
.,.,TRBJ1-2,TRBV29-1,CSGQVGYGYTF,TGCAGCGGCCAGGTGGGCTATGGCTACACCTTC
many,.,TRBJ2-1,TRBV19,CASSLGLGSHEQFF,TGTGCCAGTAGCCTGGGTTTGGGGTCGCATGAGCAGTTCTTC
many,.,TRBJ2-1,TRBV7-7,CASSLGEDYNEQFF,TGTGCTAGCAGCCTCGGGGAGGATTACAATGAGCAGTTCTTC
many,TRBD1,TRBJ2-2,TRBV12-3/TRBV12-4,CASSYRQGAITGELFF,TGTGCCAGCAGTTACCGACAGGGGGCTATCACCGGGGAGCTGTTTTTT
many,TRBD1,TRBJ2-1,TRBV7-8,CASSLGQPFNTYNEQFF,TGTGCCAGCAGTTTGGGACAGCCCTTTAACACCTACAATGAGCAGTTCTTC
.,.,TRBJ2-7,TRBV28,CASSLSHYEQYF,TGTGCCAGCAGTTTAAGCCACTACGAGCAGTACTTC